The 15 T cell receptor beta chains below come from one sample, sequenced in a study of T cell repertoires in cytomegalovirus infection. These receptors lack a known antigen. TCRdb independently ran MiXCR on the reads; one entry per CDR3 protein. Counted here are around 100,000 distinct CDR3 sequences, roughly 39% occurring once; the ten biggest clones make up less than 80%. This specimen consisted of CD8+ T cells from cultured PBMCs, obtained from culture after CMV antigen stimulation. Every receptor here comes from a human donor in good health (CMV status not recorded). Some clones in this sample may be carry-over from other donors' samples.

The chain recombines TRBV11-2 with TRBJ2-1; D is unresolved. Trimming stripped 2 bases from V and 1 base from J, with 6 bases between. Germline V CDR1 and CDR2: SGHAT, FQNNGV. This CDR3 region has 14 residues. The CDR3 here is CASSLMTSYNEQFF. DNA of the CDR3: TGTGCCAGCAGCTTAATGACTTCCTACAATGAGCAGTTCTTC.

The CDR3 sequence: CASSFGTGLVEQYF. CDR3 sequence (DNA): TGCGCCAGCAGCTTTGGGACAGGTCTGGTCGAGCAGTACTTC. The chain uses TRBV5-1 and TRBJ2-7, with TRBD1 identical over 8 bases. CDR3 length: 14 amino acids. The junction had 7 bases not matched to a gene; V was cut back by 2 bases and J by 6 bases. Looked up from germline, CDR1 is SGHRS and CDR2 is YFSETQ.

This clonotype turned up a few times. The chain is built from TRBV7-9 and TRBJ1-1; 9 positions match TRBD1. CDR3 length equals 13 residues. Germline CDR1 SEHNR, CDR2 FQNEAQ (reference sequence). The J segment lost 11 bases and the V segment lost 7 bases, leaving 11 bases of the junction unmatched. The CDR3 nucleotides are TGTGCCAGCACTCATACAGGGGGCGAAGAGGCTTTCTTT. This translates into CASTHTGGEEAFF.

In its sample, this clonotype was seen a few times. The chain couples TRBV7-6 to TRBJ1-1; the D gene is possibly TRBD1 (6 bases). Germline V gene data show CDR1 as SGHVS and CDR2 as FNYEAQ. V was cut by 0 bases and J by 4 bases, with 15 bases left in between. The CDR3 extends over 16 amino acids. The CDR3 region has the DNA TGTGCCAGCAGCTTAGCAGCCTGCACAGGGTGCACTGAAGCTTTCTTT. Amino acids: CASSLAACTGCTEAFF.

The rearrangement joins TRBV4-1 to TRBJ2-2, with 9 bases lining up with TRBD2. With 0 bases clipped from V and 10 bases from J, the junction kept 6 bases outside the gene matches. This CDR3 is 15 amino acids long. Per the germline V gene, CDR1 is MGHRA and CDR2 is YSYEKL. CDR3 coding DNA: TGCGCCAGCAGCCAAGAGGTAGCGGGGGCGGAGGAGCTGTTTTTT. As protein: CASSQEVAGAEELFF.

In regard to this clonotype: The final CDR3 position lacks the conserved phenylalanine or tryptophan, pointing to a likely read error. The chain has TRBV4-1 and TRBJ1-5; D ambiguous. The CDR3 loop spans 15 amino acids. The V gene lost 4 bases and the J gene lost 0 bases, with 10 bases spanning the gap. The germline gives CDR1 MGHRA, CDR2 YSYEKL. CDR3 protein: CASSLTYDSNQPQHV. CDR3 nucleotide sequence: TGCGCCAGCAGCCTTACATACGATAGCAATCAGCCCCAGCATGTT.

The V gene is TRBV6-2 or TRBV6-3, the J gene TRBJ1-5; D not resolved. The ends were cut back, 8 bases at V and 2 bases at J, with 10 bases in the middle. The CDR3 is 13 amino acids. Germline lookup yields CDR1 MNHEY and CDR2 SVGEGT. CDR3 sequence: CASGGMGNQPQHF. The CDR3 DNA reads TGTGCCAGCGGAGGGATGGGCAATCAGCCCCAGCATTTT.

CDR3 sequence (DNA): TGTGCCAGCAGCCACCTGACTAGCGGGGGGTCCGCAGATACGCAGTATTTT. Its translation: CASSHLTSGGSADTQYF. This chain joins TRBV7-8 and TRBJ2-3; TRBD2 agrees at 13 bases. J lost 4 bases, V lost 5 bases, and 9 bases had no gene match. The CDR3 runs to 17 residues. Germline assignment: CDR1 SGHVS and CDR2 FQNEAQ.

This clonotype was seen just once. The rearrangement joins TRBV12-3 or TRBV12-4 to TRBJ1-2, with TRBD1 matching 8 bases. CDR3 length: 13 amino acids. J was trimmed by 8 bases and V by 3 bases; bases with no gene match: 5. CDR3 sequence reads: CASSFGTGVGYTF. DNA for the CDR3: TGTGCCAGCAGTTTTGGGACAGGAGTCGGCTACACCTTC.

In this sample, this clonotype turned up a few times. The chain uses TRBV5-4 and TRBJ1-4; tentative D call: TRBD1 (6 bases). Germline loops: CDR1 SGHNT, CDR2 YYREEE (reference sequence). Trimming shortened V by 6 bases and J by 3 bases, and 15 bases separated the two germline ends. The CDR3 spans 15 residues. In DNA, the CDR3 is TGTGCCAGCAAGCCGCAGGGGTCTTCTAATGAAAAACTGTTTTTT. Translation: CASKPQGSSNEKLFF.

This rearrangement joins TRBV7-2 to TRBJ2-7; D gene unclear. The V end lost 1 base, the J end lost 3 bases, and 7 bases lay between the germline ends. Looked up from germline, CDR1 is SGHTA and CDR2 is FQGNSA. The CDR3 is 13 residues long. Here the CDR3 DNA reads TGTGCCAGCAGCTTAGGCGTGGTCTACGAGCAGTACTTC. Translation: CASSLGVVYEQYF.

The CDR3 DNA is TGTGCCAGCAGCAGTGTCAATCAGCCCCAGCATTTT. Translated, it gives CASSSVNQPQHF. J is TRBJ1-5 and V is TRBV27; D is unresolved. Per the germline V gene, CDR1 is MNHEY and CDR2 is SMNVEV (reference sequence). Trimming cost V 6 bases and J 3 bases, with 6 bases left between them. The CDR3 loop spans 12 amino acids.

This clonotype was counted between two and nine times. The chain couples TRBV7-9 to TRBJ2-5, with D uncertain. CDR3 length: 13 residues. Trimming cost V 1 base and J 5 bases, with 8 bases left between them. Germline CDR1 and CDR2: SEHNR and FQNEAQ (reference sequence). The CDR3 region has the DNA TGTGCCAGCAGCTTAGATTTGGGGGAGACCCAGTACTTC. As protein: CASSLDLGETQYF.

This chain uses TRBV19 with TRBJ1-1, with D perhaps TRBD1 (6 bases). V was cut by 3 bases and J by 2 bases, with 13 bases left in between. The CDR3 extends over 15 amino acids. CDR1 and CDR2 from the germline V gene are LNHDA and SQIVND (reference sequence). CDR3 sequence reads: CASSIPGQRNTEAFF. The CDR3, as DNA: TGTGCCAGTAGTATCCCTGGACAGCGAAACACTGAAGCTTTCTTT.

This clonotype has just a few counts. The CDR3 loop reads CASSQGTSGVYEQYF. The CDR3 DNA reads as TGCGCCAGCAGCCAGGGGACTAGCGGGGTCTACGAGCAGTACTTC. The chain recombines TRBV4-1 with TRBJ2-7, with 13 nucleotides matching TRBD2. The V gene end was trimmed by 3 bases and the J gene end by 3 bases; junction bases not matched to a gene: 2. CDR1 is MGHRA and CDR2 is YSYEKL in the germline V gene. There are 15 residues in the CDR3.